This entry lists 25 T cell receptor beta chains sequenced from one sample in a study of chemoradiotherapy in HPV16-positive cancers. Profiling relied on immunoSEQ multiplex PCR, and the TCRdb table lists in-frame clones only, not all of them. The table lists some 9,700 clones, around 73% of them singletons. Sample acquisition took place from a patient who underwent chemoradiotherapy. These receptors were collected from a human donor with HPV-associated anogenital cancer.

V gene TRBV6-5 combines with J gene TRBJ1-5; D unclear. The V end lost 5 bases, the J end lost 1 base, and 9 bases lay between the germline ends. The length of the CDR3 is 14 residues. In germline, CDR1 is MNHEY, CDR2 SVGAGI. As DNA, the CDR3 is TGTGCCAGCAGTATTGGCGGGAGCAATCAGCCCCAGCATTTT. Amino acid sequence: CASSIGGSNQPQHF.

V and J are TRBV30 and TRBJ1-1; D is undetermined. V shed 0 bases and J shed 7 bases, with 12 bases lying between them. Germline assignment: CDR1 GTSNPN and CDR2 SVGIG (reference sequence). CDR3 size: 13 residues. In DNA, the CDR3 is TGTGCCTGGAGTGTAGGCGGGCAGGTTGAAGCTTTCTTT. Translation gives CAWSVGGQVEAFF.

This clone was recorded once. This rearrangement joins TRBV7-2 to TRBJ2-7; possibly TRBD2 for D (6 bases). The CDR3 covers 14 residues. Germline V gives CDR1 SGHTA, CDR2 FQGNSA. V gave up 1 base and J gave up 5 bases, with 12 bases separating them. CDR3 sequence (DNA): TGTGCCAGCAGCTTAGATTGGGGGACTCACGAGCAGTACTTC. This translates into CASSLDWGTHEQYF. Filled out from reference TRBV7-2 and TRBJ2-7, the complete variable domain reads GAGVSQSPSNKVTEKGKDVELRCDPISGHTALYWYRQSLGQGLEFLIYFQGNSAPDKSGLPSDRFSAERTGGSVSTLTIQRTQQEDSAVYLCASSLDWGTHEQYFGPGTRLTVT.

CDR3 in amino acids: CASSTWDSSGEQYF. CDR3 sequence (DNA): TGCGCCAGCAGCACCTGGGACAGCTCCGGCGAGCAGTACTTC. The chain uses TRBV5-1 and TRBJ2-7; 7 nucleotides align to TRBD1. CDR3 size: 14 residues. Trimming at V came to 4 bases and at J to 6 bases, leaving 10 bases not matched to a gene. The V gene's germline CDR1 is SGHRS and CDR2 YFSETQ.

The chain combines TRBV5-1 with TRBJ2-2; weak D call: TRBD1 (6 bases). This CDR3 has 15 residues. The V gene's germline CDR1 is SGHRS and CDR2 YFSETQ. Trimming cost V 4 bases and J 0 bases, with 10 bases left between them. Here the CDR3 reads CASSPGQPNTGELFF. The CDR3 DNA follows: TGCGCCAGCAGCCCCGGACAGCCGAACACCGGGGAGCTGTTTTTT.

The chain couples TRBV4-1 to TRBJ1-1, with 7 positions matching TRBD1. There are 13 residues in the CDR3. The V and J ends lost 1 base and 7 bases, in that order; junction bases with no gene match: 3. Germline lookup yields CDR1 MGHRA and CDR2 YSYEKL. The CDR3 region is CASSQVGTDEAFF. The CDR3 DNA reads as TGCGCCAGCAGCCAAGTCGGGACAGATGAAGCTTTCTTT.

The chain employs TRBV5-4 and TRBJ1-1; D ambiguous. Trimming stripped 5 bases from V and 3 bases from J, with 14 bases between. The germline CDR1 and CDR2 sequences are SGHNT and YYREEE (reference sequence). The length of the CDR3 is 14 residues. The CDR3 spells CASRLDFLDTEAFF. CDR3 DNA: TGTGCCAGCAGGCTTGATTTCTTGGACACTGAAGCTTTCTTT.

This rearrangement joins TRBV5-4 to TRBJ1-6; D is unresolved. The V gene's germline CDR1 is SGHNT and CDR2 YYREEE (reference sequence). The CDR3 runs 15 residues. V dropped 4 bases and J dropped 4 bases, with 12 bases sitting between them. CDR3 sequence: CASSVIGNYNSPLHF. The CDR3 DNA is TGTGCCAGCAGCGTAATTGGAAATTATAATTCACCCCTCCACTTT.

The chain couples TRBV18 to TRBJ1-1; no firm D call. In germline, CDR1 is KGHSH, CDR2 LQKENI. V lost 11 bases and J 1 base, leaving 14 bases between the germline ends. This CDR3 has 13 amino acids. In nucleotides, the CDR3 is TGTGCCGCAACCGAGGTGAGGAACACTGAAGCTTTCTTT. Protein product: CAATEVRNTEAFF.

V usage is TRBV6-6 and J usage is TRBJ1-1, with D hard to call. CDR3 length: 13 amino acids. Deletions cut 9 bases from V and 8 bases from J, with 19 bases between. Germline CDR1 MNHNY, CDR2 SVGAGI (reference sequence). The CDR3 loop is CASLAGGQLEAFF. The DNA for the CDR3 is TGTGCCAGTCTAGCAGGAGGTCAACTAGAAGCTTTCTTT.

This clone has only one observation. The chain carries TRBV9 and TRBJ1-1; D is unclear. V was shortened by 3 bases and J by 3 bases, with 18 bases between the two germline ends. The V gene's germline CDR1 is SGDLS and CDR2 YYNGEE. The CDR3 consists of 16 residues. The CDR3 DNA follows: TGTGCCAGCAGCGGACAAACCGGCCCAGCGGACACTGAAGCTTTCTTT. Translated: CASSGQTGPADTEAFF.

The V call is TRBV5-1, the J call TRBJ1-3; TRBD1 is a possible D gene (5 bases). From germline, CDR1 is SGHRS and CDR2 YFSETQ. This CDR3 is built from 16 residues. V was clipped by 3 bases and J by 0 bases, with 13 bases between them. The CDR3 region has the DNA TGCGCCAGCAGCTGGGGAAGACAGAGCTCTGGAAACACCATATATTTT. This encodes CASSWGRQSSGNTIYF.

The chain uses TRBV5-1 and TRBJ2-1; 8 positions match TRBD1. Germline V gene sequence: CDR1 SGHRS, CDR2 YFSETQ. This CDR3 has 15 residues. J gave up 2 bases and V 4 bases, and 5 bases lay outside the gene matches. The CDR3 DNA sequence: TGCGCCAGCAGCCCAGGGGGCAGCGCCTACAATGAGCAGTTCTTC. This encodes CASSPGGSAYNEQFF. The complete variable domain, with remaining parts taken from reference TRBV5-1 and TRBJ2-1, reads KAGVTQTPRYLIKTRGQQVTLSCSPISGHRSVSWYQQTPGQGLQFLFEYFSETQRNKGNFPGRFSGRQFSNSRSEMNVSTLELGDSALYLCASSPGGSAYNEQFFGPGTRLTVL.

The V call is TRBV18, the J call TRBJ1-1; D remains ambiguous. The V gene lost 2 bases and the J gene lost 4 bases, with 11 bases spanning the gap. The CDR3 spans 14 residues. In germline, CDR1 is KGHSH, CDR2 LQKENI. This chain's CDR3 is CASSPEGMATEAFF. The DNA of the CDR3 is TGTGCCAGCTCACCAGAGGGAATGGCCACTGAAGCTTTCTTT.

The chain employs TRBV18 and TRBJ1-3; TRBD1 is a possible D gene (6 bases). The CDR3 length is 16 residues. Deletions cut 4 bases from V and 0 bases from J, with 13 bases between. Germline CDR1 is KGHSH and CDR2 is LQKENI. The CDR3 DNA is TGTGCCAGCTCACACCGGGACACAATCTCTGGAAACACCATATATTTT. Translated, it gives CASSHRDTISGNTIYF.

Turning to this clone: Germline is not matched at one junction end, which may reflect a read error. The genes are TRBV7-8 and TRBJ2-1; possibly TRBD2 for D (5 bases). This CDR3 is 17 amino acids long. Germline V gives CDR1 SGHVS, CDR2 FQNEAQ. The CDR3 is CANSLALRSRQYNEQFF. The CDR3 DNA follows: TGTGCCAACAGCTTAGCGCTCAGGAGCCGACAATACAATGAGCAGTTCTTC.

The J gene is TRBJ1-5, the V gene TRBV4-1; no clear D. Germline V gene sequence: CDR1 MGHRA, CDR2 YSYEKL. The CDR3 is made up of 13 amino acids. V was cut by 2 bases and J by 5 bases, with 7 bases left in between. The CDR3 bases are TGCGCCAGCAGCCAATTACGGGATCAGCCCCAGCATTTT. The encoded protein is CASSQLRDQPQHF.

Written as DNA, the CDR3 is TGTGCCAGCAGCTTATCCGGGGCGAGACGGACTGAAGCTTTCTTT. This sequence encodes CASSLSGARRTEAFF. The V call is TRBV11-1, the J call TRBJ1-1, with D tentatively TRBD1 (5 bases). Trimming left V 2 bases short and J 5 bases short, with 15 bases between. The CDR3 covers 15 residues. The germline V gene has CDR1 SGHAT and CDR2 FQDESV (reference sequence). Drawing the rest from reference TRBV11-1 and TRBJ1-1, the complete variable domain is EAEVAQSPRYKITEKSQAVAFWCDPISGHATLYWYRQILGQGPELLVQFQDESVVDDSQLPKDRFSAERLKGVDSTLKIQPAELGDSAMYLCASSLSGARRTEAFFGQGTRLTVV.

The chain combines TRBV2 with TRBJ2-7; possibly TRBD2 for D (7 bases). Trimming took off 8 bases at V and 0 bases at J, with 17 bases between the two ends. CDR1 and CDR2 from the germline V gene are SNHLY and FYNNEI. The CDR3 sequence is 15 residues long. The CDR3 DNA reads TGTGCCAGCCTCGGCGGCGGGGGCCCCTCCTACGAGCAGTACTTC. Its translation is CASLGGGGPSYEQYF.

The DNA for the CDR3 is TGTGCCATCAGTGCGGGGGTAGCGGGGGAGTTCTACGAGCAGTACTTC. This codes for CAISAGVAGEFYEQYF. This chain uses TRBV10-3 with TRBJ2-7; 9 positions match TRBD2. Germline CDR1 is ENHRY and CDR2 is SYGVKD. The V segment lost 4 bases and the J segment 3 bases; nucleotides outside the gene matches: 10. The CDR3 totals 16 residues.

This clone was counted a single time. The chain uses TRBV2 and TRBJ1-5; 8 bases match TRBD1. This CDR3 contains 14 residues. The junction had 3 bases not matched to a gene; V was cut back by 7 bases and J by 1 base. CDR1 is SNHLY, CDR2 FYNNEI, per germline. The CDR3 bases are TGTGCCAGCACCCAGGGGGCAAGCAATCAGCCCCAGCATTTT. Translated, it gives CASTQGASNQPQHF.

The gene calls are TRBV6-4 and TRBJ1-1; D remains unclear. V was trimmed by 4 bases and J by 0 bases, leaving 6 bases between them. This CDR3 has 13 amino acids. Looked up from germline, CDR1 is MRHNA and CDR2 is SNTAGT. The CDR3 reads CASSALMNTEAFF. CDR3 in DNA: TGTGCCAGCAGTGCCCTTATGAACACTGAAGCTTTCTTT.

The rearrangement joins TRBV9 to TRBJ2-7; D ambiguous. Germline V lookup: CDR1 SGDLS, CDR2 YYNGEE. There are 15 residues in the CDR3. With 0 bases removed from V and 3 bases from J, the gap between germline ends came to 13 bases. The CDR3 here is CASSVATGDGYEQYF. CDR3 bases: TGTGCCAGCAGCGTAGCTACGGGTGACGGCTACGAGCAGTACTTC.

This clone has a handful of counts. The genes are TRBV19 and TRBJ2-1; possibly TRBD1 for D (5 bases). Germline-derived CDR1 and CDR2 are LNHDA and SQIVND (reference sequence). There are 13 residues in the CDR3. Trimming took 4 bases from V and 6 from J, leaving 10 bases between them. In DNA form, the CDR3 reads TGTGCCAGTAGTAATCAGGGTGGCAATGAGCAGTTCTTC. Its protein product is CASSNQGGNEQFF.

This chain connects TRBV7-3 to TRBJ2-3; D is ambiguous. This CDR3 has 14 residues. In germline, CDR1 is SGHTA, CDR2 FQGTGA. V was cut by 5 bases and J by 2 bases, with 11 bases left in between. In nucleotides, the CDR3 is TGTGCCAGCAGCCCGAGGTACAACACAGATACGCAGTATTTT. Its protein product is CASSPRYNTDTQYF.